This TCR beta chain was recovered during a study of blood T cells in healthy people across ages. Trimming cost V 6 bases and J 2 bases, with 23 bases left between them. From germline, CDR1 is SQVTM and CDR2 ANQGSEA. The length of the CDR3 is 16 residues. Using a J-beta primer mix together with a sample-barcoded 5' primer, a second PCR was run for roughly 6 to 11 cycles. Each CDR3 protein is one row after TCRdb ran MiXCR on the 5' RACE reads. The sample yields about 720,000 distinct CDR3 sequences, around 25% seen once. These data also featured in a second study, about T cells of mothers and their children. That work contributes: Each donor was one of three healthy Caucasian mothers or one of their six children. RNA was extracted, and all of it went into cDNA synthesis at 1.5 ug per 15 ul.

This receptor was identified in a boy aged 5-17 years in good health. Source material: blood. This sequence joins TRBV29-1 and TRBJ2-7; possibly TRBD1 for D (9 bases). CDR3 amino acids: CSVGGGQGILTYEQYF. The CDR3 DNA reads TGCAGCGTCGGGGGGGGACAGGGAATTTTAACCTACGAGCAGTACTTC.